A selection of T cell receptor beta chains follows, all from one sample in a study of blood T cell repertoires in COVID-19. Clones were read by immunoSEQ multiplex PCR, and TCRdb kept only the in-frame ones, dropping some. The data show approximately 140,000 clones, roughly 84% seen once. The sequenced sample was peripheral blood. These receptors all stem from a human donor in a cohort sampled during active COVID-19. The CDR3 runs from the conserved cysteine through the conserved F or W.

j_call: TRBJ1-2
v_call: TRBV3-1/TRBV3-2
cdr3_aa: CASSQEGRYYGYTF

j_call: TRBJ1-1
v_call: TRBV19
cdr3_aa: CASSMAAGNLPEAFF

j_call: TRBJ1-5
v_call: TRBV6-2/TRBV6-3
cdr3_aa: CASSDGVNNQPQHF

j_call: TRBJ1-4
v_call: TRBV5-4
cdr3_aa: CASSAGQGREKLFF

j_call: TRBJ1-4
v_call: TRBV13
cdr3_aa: CASSKGSVEEKLFF

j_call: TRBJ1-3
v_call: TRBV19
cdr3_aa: CASSIWSDSGNTIYF

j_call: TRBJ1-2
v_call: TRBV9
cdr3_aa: CASSVGGDRINYGYTF

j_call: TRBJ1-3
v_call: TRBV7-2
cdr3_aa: CASSSDRGFGNTIYF

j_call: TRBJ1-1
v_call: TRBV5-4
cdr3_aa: CASSLIQRDTEAFF

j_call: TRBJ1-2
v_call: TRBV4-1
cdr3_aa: CASSQAGQGKGSAF